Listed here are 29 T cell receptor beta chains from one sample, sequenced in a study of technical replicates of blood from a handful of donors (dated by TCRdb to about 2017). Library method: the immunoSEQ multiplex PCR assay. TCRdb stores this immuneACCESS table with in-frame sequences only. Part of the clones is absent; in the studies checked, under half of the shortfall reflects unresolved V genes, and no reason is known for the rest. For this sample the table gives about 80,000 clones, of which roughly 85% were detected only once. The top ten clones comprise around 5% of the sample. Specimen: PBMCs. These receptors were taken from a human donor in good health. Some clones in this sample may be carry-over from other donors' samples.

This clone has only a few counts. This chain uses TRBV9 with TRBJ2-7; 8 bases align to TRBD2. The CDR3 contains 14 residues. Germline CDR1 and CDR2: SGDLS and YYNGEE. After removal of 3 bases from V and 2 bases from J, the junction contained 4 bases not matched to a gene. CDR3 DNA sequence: TGTGCCAGCAGCGCGGGACTAGTCCCCTACGAGCAGTACTTC. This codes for CASSAGLVPYEQYF.

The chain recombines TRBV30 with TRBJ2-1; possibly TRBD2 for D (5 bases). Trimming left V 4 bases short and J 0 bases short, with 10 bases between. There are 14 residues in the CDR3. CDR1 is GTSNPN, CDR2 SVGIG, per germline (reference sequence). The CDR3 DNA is TGTGCCTGGAATGAGGGAAGCTCCTACAATGAGCAGTTCTTC. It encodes CAWNEGSSYNEQFF.

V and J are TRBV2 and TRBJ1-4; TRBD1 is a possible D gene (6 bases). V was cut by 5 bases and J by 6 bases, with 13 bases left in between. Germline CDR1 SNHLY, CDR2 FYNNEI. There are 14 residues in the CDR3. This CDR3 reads CASSQQGDHEKLFF. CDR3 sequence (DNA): TGTGCCAGCAGTCAACAGGGAGATCATGAAAAACTGTTTTTT.

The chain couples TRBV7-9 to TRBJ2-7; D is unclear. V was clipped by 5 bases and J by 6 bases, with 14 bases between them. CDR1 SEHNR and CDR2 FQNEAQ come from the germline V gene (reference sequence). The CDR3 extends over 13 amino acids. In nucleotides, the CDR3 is TGTGCCAGCAGCCCTCCCAGGTCAGGCGAGCAGTACTTC. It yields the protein CASSPPRSGEQYF. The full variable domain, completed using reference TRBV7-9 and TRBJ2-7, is DTGVSQNPRHKITKRGQNVTFRCDPISEHNRLYWYRQTLGQGPEFLTYFQNEAQLEKSRLLSDRFSAERPKGSFSTLEIQRTEQGDSAMYLCASSPPRSGEQYFGPGTRLTVT.

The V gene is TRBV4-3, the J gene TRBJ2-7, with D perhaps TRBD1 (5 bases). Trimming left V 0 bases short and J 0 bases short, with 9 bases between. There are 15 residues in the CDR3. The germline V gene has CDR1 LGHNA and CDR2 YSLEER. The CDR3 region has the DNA TGCGCCAGCAGCCAAGATGTGGACAACTCCTACGAGCAGTACTTC. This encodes CASSQDVDNSYEQYF.

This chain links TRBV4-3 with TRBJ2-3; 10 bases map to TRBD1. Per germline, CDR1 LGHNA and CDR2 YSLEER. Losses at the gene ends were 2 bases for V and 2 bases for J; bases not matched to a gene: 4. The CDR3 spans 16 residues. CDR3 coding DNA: TGCGCCAGCAGCCAAACGACAGGGGGCTACACAGATACGCAGTATTTT. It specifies CASSQTTGGYTDTQYF.

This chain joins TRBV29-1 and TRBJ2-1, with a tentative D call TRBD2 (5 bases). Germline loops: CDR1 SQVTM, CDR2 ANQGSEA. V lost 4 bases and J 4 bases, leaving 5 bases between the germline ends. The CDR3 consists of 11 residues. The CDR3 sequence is CSVAGYNEQFF. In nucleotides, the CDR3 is TGCAGCGTTGCGGGATACAATGAGCAGTTCTTC.

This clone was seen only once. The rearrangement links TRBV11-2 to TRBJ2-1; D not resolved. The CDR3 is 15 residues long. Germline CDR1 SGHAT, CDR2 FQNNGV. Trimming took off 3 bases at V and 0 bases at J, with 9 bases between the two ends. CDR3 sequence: CASSFTAASYNEQFF. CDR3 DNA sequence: TGTGCCAGCAGCTTTACAGCAGCCTCCTACAATGAGCAGTTCTTC.

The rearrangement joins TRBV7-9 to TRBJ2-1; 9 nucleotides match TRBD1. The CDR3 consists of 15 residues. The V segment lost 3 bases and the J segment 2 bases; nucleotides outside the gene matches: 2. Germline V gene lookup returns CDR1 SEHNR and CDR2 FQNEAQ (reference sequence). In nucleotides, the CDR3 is TGTGCCAGCAGCTTGAGGGACAGGGCCTACAATGAGCAGTTCTTC. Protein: CASSLRDRAYNEQFF.

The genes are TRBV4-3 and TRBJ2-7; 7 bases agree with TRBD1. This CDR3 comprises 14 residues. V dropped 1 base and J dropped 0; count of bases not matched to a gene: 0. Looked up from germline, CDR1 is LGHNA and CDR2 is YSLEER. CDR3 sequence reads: CASSQGQGSYEQYF. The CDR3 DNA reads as TGCGCCAGCAGCCAAGGACAGGGCTCCTACGAGCAGTACTTC.

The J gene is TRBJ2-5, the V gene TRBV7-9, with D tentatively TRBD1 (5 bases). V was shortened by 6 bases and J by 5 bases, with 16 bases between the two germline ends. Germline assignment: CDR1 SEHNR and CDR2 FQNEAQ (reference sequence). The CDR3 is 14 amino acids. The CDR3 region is CASSQGRGRETQYF. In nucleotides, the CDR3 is TGTGCCAGCAGTCAAGGAAGGGGTCGGGAGACCCAGTACTTC.

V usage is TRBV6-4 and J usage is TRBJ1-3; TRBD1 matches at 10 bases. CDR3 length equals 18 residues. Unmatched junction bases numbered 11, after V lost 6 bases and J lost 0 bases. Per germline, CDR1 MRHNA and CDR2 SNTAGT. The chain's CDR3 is CASSHRDRGRLSGNTIYF. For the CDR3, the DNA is TGTGCCAGCAGCCATCGGGACAGGGGAAGACTCTCTGGAAACACCATATATTTT.

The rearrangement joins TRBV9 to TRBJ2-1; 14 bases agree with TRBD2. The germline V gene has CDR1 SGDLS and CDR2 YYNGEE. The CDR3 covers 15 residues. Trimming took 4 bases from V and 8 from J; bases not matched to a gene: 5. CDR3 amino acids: CASSKGLAGEYEQFF. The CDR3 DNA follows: TGTGCCAGCAGCAAGGGACTAGCGGGAGAATATGAGCAGTTCTTC.

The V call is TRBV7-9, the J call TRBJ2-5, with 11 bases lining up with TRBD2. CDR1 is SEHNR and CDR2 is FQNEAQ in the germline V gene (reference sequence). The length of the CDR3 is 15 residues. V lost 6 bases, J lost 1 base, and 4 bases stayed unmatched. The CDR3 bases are TGTGCCAGCAGTTCCGGGACTAGCGGCCAAGAGACCCAGTACTTC. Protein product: CASSSGTSGQETQYF.

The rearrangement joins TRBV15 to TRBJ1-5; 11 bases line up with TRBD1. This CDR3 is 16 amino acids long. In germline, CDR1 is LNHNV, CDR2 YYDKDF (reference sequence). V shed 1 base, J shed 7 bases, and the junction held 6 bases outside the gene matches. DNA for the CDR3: TGTGCCACCAGCAGAGGGGGACAGGGGGAATCACAGCCCCAGCATTTT. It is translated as CATSRGGQGESQPQHF. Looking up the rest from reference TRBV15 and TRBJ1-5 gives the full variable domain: DAMVIQNPRYQVTQFGKPVTLSCSQTLNHNVMYWYQQKSSQAPKLLFHYYDKDFNNEADTPDNFQSRRPNTSFCFLDIRSPGLGDTAMYLCATSRGGQGESQPQHFGDGTRLSIL.

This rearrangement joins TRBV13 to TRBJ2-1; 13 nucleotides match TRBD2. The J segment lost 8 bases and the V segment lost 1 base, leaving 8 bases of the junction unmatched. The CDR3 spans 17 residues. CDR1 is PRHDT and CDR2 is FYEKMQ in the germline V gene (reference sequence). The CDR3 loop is CASSLVPRTSGRHEQFF. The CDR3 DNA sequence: TGTGCCAGCAGCTTAGTTCCCCGGACTAGCGGGAGACATGAGCAGTTCTTC.

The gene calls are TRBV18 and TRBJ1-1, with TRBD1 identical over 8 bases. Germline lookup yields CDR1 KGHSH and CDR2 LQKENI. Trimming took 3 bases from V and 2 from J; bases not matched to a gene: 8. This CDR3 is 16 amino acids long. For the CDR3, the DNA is TGTGCCAGCTCACCGGGGAGGACAGGGACAAACACTGAAGCTTTCTTT. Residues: CASSPGRTGTNTEAFF.

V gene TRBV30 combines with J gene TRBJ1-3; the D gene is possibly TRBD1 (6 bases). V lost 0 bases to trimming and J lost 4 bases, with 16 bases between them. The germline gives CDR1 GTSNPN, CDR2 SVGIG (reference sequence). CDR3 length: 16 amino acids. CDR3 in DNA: TGTGCCTGGAGTGTACGTTCAGGGGCGTCCGGAAACACCATATATTTT. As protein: CAWSVRSGASGNTIYF. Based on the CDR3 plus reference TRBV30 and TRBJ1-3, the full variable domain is SQTIHQWPATLVQPVGSPLSLECTVEGTSNPNLYWYRQAAGRGLQLLFYSVGIGQISSEVPQNLSASRPQDRQFILSSKKLLLSDSGFYLCAWSVRSGASGNTIYFGEGSWLTVV.

The CDR3 coding sequence is TGCAGCGTCCCCGGGGGGGTCTATGGCTACACCTTC. It yields the protein CSVPGGVYGYTF. The V and J genes are TRBV29-1 and TRBJ1-2; D is possibly TRBD1 (5 bases). Trimming left V 6 bases short and J 4 bases short, with 12 bases between. This CDR3 region has 12 residues. Germline V gene data show CDR1 as SQVTM and CDR2 as ANQGSEA.

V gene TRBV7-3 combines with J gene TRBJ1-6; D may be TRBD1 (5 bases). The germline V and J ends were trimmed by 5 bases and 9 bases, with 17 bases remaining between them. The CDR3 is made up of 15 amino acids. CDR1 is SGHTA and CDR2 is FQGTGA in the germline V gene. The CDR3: CASSRGGGTGSPLHF. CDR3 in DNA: TGTGCCAGCAGCCGCGGCGGGGGAACGGGTTCACCCCTCCACTTT.

For the CDR3, the DNA is TGTGCCTTCGGACAGGGTACTGGAAACACCATATATTTT. Its protein is CAFGQGTGNTIYF. The gene calls are TRBV30 and TRBJ1-3, with 8 positions matching TRBD1. CDR1 GTSNPN and CDR2 SVGIG come from the germline V gene (reference sequence). There are 13 residues in the CDR3. V was pared by 7 bases and J by 2 bases, with 4 bases of the junction left unmatched.

CDR3 nucleotide sequence: TGTGCCAGCTCACCGGCAGGGGACACTGAAGCTTTCTTT. It yields the protein CASSPAGDTEAFF. The rearrangement links TRBV18 to TRBJ1-1; a possible D gene is TRBD1 (6 bases). This CDR3 is 13 amino acids long. V was shortened by 3 bases and J by 3 bases, with 8 bases between the two germline ends. Per the germline V gene, CDR1 is KGHSH and CDR2 is LQKENI.

In DNA, the CDR3 is TGTGCCAGCAGCTTATCTAGTGCCTTGGAGCAGTACTTC. Protein: CASSLSSALEQYF. The rearrangement joins TRBV11-3 to TRBJ2-7, with unresolved D. Germline V CDR1 and CDR2: SGHNT, YENEEA. The CDR3 spans 13 residues. The ends were cut back, 2 bases at V and 7 bases at J, with 12 bases in the middle.

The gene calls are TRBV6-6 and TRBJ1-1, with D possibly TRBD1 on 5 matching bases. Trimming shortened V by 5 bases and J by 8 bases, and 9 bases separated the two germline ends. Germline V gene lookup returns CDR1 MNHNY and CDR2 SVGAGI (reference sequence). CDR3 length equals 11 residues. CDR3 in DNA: TGTGCCAGCAGTACATGGACAGAAGCTTTCTTT. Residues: CASSTWTEAFF.

CDR3 nucleotides: TGTGCCAGCAGTTTTTTGGGAGGACGGGACAATGAGCAGTTCTTC. Amino acid sequence: CASSFLGGRDNEQFF. The chain employs TRBV27 and TRBJ2-1, with D maybe TRBD2 (6 bases). The length of the CDR3 is 15 residues. Between the trimmed V and J ends, which lost 3 bases and 5 bases, there was a span of 14 bases. The germline V gene encodes CDR1 MNHEY and CDR2 SMNVEV (reference sequence).

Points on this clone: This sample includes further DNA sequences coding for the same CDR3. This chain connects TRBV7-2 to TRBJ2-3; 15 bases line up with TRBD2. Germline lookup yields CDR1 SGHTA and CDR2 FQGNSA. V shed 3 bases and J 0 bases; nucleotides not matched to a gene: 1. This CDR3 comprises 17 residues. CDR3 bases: TGTGCCAGCAGCTTGGGACTAGCGGGGGGTAGCACAGATACGCAGTATTTT. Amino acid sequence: CASSLGLAGGSTDTQYF.

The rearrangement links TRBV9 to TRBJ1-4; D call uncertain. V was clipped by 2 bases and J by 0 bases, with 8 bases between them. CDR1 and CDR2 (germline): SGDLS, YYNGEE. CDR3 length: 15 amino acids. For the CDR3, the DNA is TGTGCCAGCAGCGTGTCCCCCGCAACTAATGAAAAACTGTTTTTT. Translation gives CASSVSPATNEKLFF. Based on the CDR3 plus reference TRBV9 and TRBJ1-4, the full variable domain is DSGVTQTPKHLITATGQRVTLRCSPRSGDLSVYWYQQSLDQGLQFLIQYYNGEERAKGNILERFSAQQFPDLHSELNLSSLELGDSALYFCASSVSPATNEKLFFGSGTQLSVL.

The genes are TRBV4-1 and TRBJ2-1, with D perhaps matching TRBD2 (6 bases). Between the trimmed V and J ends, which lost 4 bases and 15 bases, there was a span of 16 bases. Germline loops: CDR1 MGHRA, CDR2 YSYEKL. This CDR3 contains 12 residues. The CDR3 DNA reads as TGCGCCAGCAGCCCCGTGGCGGGGAATCGGTTCTTC. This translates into CASSPVAGNRFF.

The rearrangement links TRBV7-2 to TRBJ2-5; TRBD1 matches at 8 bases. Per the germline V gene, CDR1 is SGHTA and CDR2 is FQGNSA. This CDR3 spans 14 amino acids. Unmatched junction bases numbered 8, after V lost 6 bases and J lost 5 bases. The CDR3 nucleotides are TGTGCCAGCAGGCCCGGCAGGGGGCAGGAGACCCAGTACTTC. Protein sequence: CASRPGRGQETQYF.